Listed here are 8 T cell receptor beta chains from one sample, sequenced in a study of siplizumab effects on memory and regulatory T cells. Sequenced by immunoSEQ multiplex PCR; TCRdb stores in-frame clones only, minus some. The repertoire includes tens of thousands of clones, approximately 90% of them detected once, and around 1.6% sits in the top ten. The sample was Tregs sorted from blood. Receptor source: a human donor in good health.

In its sample, this clone was seen a few times. The chain couples TRBV27 to TRBJ1-2; D remains ambiguous. CDR3 size: 13 residues. Trimming shortened V by 3 bases and J by 0 bases, and 5 bases separated the two germline ends. Germline V gene lookup returns CDR1 MNHEY and CDR2 SMNVEV (reference sequence). CDR3 loop: CASSFRANYGYTF. The CDR3 DNA reads as TGTGCCAGCAGTTTTAGGGCTAACTATGGCTACACCTTC.

V and J are TRBV9 and TRBJ2-7; D may be TRBD1 (6 bases). V gave up 0 bases and J gave up 6 bases, with 10 bases separating them. This CDR3 is 13 amino acids long. Germline values: CDR1 SGDLS, CDR2 YYNGEE. CDR3 loop: CASSVENRAEQYF. As DNA, the CDR3 is TGTGCCAGCAGCGTAGAGAACAGGGCCGAGCAGTACTTC. Variable domain in full (rest from reference TRBV9 and TRBJ2-7): DSGVTQTPKHLITATGQRVTLRCSPRSGDLSVYWYQQSLDQGLQFLIQYYNGEERAKGNILERFSAQQFPDLHSELNLSSLELGDSALYFCASSVENRAEQYFGPGTRLTVT.

This clone is a singleton in its sample. V gene TRBV5-1 combines with J gene TRBJ2-2; tentative D call: TRBD1 (5 bases). The CDR3 is made up of 15 amino acids. Between the trimmed V and J ends, which lost 6 bases and 1 base, there was a span of 13 bases. CDR1 and CDR2 (germline): SGHRS, YFSETQ. The CDR3, as DNA: TGCGCCAGCATCCCGGACATACGGAACACCGGGGAGCTGTTTTTT. Translation gives CASIPDIRNTGELFF.

The V gene is TRBV10-3, the J gene TRBJ2-1; D remains unclear. There are 17 residues in the CDR3. Germline V gives CDR1 ENHRY, CDR2 SYGVKD. V was shortened by 2 bases and J by 1 base, with 15 bases between the two germline ends. The CDR3 sequence is CAISEKWWAASYNEQFF. Written as DNA, the CDR3 is TGTGCCATCAGTGAGAAGTGGTGGGCGGCTTCCTACAATGAGCAGTTCTTC.

This clone was detected only once. Additional DNA sequences in this sample encode the identical CDR3. The rearrangement uses TRBV18 and TRBJ2-5; D unresolved. V was clipped by 3 bases and J by 2 bases, with 1 base between them. This CDR3 has 11 amino acids. Germline CDR1 is KGHSH and CDR2 is LQKENI. CDR3 nucleotide sequence: TGTGCCAGCTCACCTCAAGAGACCCAGTACTTC. Translating it yields CASSPQETQYF.

This rearrangement joins TRBV5-1 to TRBJ2-7, with 7 bases matching TRBD1. Germline CDR1 reads SGHRS; CDR2 reads YFSETQ. With V trimmed by 1 base and J by 3 bases, 7 bases remained unmatched. The CDR3 is 15 residues long. CDR3 in DNA: TGCGCCAGCAGCTTGCAGGCGACAGGGAACTACGAGCAGTACTTC. The encoded protein is CASSLQATGNYEQYF.

The chain joins TRBV27 to TRBJ1-1, with no clear D. The germline V gene has CDR1 MNHEY and CDR2 SMNVEV (reference sequence). V shed 7 bases and J shed 1 base, with 10 bases lying between them. The CDR3 contains 13 residues. CDR3 in amino acids: CASTGGANTEAFF. The CDR3, as DNA: TGTGCCAGCACCGGAGGAGCGAACACTGAAGCTTTCTTT.

The chain recombines TRBV7-6 with TRBJ1-1; tentatively, D is TRBD1 (5 bases). CDR3 length: 15 amino acids. Germline-derived CDR1 and CDR2 are SGHVS and FNYEAQ. V shed 7 bases and J shed 2 bases, with 17 bases lying between them. The CDR3 region is CASTLAGHLNTEAFF. The CDR3 DNA reads TGTGCCAGCACCCTGGCAGGGCATTTAAACACTGAAGCTTTCTTT.